Presented here are 8 T cell receptor beta chains from one specimen sequenced in a study of regulatory T cells in long-lasting Graves disease. The time point: newly diagnosed GD, antithyroid drugs for less than 3 months. RNA from PBMCs was the source of the TCR library. The authors built TCR beta libraries using iRepertoire HTBI primers and Arm-PCR of CDR3 regions. TCRdb independently ran MiXCR on the multiplex PCR reads; one entry per CDR3 protein. The profile shows hundreds of thousands of distinct CDR3 sequences, about 13% of them singletons. These data were also reused for a study on T cells in Graves' hyperthyroidism and ophthalmopathy.

The sequencing used peripheral blood mononuclear cells (PBMCs), collected at new diagnosis, from a patient treated with antithyroid drugs. The source is a young man with Graves disease.

There are many counts of this clonotype. The chain is built from TRBV30 and TRBJ2-2, with TRBD1 as a possible D gene (5 bases). Per germline, CDR1 GTSNPN and CDR2 SVGIG (reference sequence). This CDR3 spans 13 amino acids. Trimming pared 0 bases from V and 5 bases from J, leaving 7 bases between. DNA of the CDR3: TGTGCCTGGAGTGTACAGGAAACCGGGGAGCTGTTTTTT. Translating it yields CAWSVQETGELFF.

This clonotype was seen many times. The rearrangement joins TRBV3-1 to TRBJ2-1, with a tentative D call TRBD2 (6 bases). The CDR3 covers 12 residues. Trimming pared 9 bases from V and 5 bases from J, leaving 11 bases between. Germline CDR1 and CDR2: LGHDT and YNNKEL (reference sequence). DNA for the CDR3: TGTGCCAGTGGGCGGGGTCACAATGAGCAGTTCTTC. Residues: CASGRGHNEQFF.

Many counts were recorded for this clonotype. This chain links TRBV12-3 or TRBV12-4 with TRBJ2-3; weak D call: TRBD2 (6 bases). Trimming left V 6 bases short and J 4 bases short, with 14 bases between. This CDR3 comprises 14 residues. CDR3 DNA sequence: TGTGCCAGCAGCCCAACTAGCCCCGCAGATACGCAGTATTTT. This sequence encodes CASSPTSPADTQYF.

A remark on this clonotype: This sequence may be a read error, since a much larger clone differs from it by one base. The V gene is TRBV12-3 or TRBV12-4, the J gene TRBJ2-1; 8 nucleotides line up with TRBD2. J lost 2 bases, V lost 6 bases, and 12 bases had no gene match. The CDR3 length is 17 residues. CDR3 in DNA: TGTGCCAGCAGCCGGCGTGTGACTAGCGTCACCTACAATGAGCAGTTCTTC. This codes for CASSRRVTSVTYNEQFF.

The rearrangement uses TRBV20-1 and TRBJ1-2; unclear D gene. The CDR3 is made up of 11 amino acids. Germline V gene sequence: CDR1 DFQATT, CDR2 SNEGSKA (reference sequence). V shed 3 bases and J shed 3 bases, with 5 bases lying between them. CDR3 in DNA: TGCAGTGCTAGTGACTACTATGGCTACACCTTC. Its protein product is CSASDYYGYTF.

As concerns this clonotype: Only one base separates this from a far larger clonotype, so it likely reflects a read error. The chain joins TRBV20-1 to TRBJ2-1; a possible D gene is TRBD2 (6 bases). The J call may not be correct, given that the DNA end is closer to TRBJ2-5. This CDR3 contains 11 residues. In germline, CDR1 is DFQATT, CDR2 SNEGSKA (reference sequence). CDR3 loop: CSAWEDWTQYF. The CDR3, as DNA: TGCAGTGCGTGGGAGGACTGGACCCAGTACTTC.

The table lists this clonotype with many counts. This chain links TRBV20-1 with TRBJ1-2, with D maybe TRBD1 (5 bases). Between the trimmed V and J ends, which lost 0 bases and 0 bases, there was a span of 17 bases. Looked up from germline, CDR1 is DFQATT and CDR2 is SNEGSKA (reference sequence). The length of the CDR3 is 17 residues. CDR3 sequence: CSARDYGRTISNYGYTF. CDR3 coding DNA: TGCAGTGCTAGAGACTACGGCCGGACAATCTCTAACTATGGCTACACCTTC.

There are many counts of this clonotype. The chain has TRBV12-3 or TRBV12-4 and TRBJ1-4; D remains unclear. The CDR3 is made up of 13 amino acids. V was shortened by 4 bases and J by 8 bases, with 11 bases between the two germline ends. In DNA, the CDR3 is TGTGCCAGCAGTTCTCCCCGGCGGGAAAAACTGTTTTTT. Its translation: CASSSPRREKLFF.